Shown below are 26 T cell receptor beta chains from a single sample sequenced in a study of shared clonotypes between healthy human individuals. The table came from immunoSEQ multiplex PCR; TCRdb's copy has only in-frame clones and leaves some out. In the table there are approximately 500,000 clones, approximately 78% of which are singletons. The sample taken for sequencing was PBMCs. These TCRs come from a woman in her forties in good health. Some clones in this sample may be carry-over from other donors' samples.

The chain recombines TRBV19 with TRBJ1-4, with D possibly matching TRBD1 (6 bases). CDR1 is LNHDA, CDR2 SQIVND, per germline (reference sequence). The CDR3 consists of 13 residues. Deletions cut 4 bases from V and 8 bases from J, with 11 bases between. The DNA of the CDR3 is TGTGCCAGTAGTAGGGGGCCGGTGGAAAAACTGTTTTTT. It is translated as CASSRGPVEKLFF. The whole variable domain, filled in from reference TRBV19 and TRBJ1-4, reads DGGITQSPKYLFRKEGQNVTLSCEQNLNHDAMYWYRQDPGQGLRLIYYSQIVNDFQKGDIAEGYSVSREKKESFPLTVTSAQKNPTAFYLCASSRGPVEKLFFGSGTQLSVL.

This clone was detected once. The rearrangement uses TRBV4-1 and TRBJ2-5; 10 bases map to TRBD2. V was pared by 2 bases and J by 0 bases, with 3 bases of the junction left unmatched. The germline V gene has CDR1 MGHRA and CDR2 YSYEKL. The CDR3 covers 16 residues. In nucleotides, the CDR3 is TGCGCCAGCAGCCAACGACTAGCGGGTAACCAAGAGACCCAGTACTTC. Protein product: CASSQRLAGNQETQYF.

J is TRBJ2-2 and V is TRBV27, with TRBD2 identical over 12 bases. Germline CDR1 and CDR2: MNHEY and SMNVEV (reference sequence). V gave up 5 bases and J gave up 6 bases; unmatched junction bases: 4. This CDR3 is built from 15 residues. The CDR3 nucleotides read TGTGCCAGCAGTGTTCCTAGCGGGAGGGCCGGGGAGCTGTTTTTT. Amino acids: CASSVPSGRAGELFF.

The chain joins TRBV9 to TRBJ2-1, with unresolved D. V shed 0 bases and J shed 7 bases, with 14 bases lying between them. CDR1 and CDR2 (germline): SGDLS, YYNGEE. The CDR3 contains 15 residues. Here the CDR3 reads CASSVGAIMGNEQFF. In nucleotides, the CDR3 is TGTGCCAGCAGCGTAGGAGCGATAATGGGGAATGAGCAGTTCTTC.

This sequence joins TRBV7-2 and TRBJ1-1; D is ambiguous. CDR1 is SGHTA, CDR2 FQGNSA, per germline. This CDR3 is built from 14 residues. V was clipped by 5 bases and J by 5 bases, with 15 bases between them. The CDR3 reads CASSKTRWSTEAFF. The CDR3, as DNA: TGTGCCAGCAGCAAAACGCGCTGGTCAACTGAAGCTTTCTTT.

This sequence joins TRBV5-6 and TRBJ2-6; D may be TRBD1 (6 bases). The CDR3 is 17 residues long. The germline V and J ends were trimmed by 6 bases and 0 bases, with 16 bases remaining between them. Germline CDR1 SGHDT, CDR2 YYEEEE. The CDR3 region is CASNLPTGPSGANVLTF. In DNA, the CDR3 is TGTGCCAGCAACCTGCCGACAGGCCCCTCTGGGGCCAACGTCCTGACTTTC.

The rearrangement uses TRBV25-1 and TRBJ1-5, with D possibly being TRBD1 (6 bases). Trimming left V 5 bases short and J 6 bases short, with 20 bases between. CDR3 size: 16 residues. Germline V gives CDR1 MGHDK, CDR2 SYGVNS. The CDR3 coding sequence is TGTGCCAGCAGTCCCCGGGGTGGGGGGCGCGCTCAGCCCCAGCATTTT. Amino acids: CASSPRGGGRAQPQHF.

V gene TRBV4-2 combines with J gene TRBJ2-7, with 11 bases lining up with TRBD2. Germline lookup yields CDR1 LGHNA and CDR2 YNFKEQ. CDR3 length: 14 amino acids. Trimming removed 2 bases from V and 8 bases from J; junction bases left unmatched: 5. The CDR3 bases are TGTGCCAGCAGCCAATCCGGGACTAGCGGTAAGCAGTACTTC. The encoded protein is CASSQSGTSGKQYF.

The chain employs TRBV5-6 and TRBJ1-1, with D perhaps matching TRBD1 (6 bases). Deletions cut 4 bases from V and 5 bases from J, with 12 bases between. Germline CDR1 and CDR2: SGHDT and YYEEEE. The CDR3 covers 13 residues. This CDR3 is CASSGTTGTEAFF. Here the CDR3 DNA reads TGTGCCAGCAGCGGAACCACAGGGACTGAAGCTTTCTTT.

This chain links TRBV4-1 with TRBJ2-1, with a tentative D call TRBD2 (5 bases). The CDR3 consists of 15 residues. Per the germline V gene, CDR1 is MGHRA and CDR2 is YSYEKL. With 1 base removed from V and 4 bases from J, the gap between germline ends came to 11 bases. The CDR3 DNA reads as TGCGCCAGCAGCCAAGGTCCTAGCCAATACAATGAGCAGTTCTTC. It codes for CASSQGPSQYNEQFF.

The DNA of the CDR3 is TGTGCCAGCAAGGGGAGGCAGGGAGGTCGTCAGCCCCAGCATTTT. This sequence encodes CASKGRQGGRQPQHF. This sequence joins TRBV6-4 and TRBJ1-5, with D possibly matching TRBD1 (5 bases). The V and J ends lost 7 bases and 6 bases respectively, with 19 bases between them. The CDR3 sequence is 15 residues long. CDR1 is MRHNA, CDR2 SNTAGT, per germline.

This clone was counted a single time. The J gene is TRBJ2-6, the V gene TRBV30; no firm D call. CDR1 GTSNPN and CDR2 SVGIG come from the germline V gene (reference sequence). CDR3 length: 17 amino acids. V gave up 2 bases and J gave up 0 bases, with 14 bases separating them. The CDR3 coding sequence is TGTGCCTGGAGTCCGGTAGGCCCTGTCTCTGGGGCCAACGTCCTGACTTTC. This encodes CAWSPVGPVSGANVLTF.

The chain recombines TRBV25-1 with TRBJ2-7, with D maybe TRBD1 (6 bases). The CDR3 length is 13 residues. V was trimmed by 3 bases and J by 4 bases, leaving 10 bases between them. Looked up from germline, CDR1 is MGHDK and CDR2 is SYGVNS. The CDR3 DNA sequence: TGTGCCAGCAGTGATAACAGGGTATACGAGCAGTACTTC. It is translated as CASSDNRVYEQYF.

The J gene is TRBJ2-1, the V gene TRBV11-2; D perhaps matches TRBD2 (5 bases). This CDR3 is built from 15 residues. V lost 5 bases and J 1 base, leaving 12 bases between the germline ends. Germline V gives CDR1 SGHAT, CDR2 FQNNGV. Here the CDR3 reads CASSAIRGSYNEQFF. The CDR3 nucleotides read TGTGCCAGCAGCGCCATTAGAGGGTCCTACAATGAGCAGTTCTTC.

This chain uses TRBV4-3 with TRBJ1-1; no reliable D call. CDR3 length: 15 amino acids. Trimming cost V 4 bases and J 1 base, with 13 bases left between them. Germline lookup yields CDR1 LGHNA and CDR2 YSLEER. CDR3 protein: CASSPLVGGNTEAFF. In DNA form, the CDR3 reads TGCGCCAGCAGCCCCCTTGTTGGCGGGAACACTGAAGCTTTCTTT.

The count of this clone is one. CDR3 coding DNA: TGTGCCAGCAGCCCCGTTAAGACAGCTAGCTCTGGAAACACCATATATTTT. This translates into CASSPVKTASSGNTIYF. The rearrangement joins TRBV11-2 to TRBJ1-3; D is possibly TRBD1 (5 bases). CDR1 and CDR2 (germline): SGHAT, FQNNGV. Trimming stripped 5 bases from V and 0 bases from J, with 17 bases between. The CDR3 contains 17 residues. Full variable domain (missing parts from reference TRBV11-2 and TRBJ1-3): EAGVAQSPRYKIIEKRQSVAFWCNPISGHATLYWYQQILGQGPKLLIQFQNNGVVDDSQLPKDRFSAERLKGVDSTLKIQPAKLEDSAVYLCASSPVKTASSGNTIYFGEGSWLTVV.

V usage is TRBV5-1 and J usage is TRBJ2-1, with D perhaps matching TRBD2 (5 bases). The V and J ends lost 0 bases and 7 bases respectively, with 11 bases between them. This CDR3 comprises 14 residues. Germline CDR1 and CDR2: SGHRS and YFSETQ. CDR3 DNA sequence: TGCGCCAGCAGCTTGGACCCAACTAGTAATGAGCAGTTCTTC. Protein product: CASSLDPTSNEQFF.

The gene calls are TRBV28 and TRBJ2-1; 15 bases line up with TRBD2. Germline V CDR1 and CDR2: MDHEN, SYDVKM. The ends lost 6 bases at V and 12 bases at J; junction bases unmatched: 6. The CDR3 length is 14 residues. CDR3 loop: CASSPGLAGGGQFF. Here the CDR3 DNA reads TGTGCCAGCAGCCCCGGACTAGCGGGAGGGGGGCAGTTCTTC.

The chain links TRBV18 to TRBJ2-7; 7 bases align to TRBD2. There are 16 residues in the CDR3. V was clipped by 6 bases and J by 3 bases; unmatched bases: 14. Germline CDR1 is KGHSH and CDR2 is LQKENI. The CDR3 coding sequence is TGTGCCAGCTCTAGCCGGGCAGCGGGAAGGGACTACGAGCAGTACTTC. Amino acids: CASSSRAAGRDYEQYF.

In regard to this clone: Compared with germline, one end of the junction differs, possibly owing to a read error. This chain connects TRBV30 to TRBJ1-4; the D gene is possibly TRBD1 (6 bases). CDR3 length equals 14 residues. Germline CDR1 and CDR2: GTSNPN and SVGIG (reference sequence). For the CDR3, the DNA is TGTGCCTGGAGCAAACAGGGACCTAATGAAAAGCTGTTTTTT. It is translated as CAWSKQGPNEKLFF.

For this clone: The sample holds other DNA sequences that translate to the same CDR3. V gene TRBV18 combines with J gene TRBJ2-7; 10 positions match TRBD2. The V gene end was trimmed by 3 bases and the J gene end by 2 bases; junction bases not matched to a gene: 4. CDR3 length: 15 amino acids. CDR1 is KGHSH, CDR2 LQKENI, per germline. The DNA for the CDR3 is TGTGCCAGCTCACCCCCTAGCGGGAGTACCTACGAGCAGTACTTC. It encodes CASSPPSGSTYEQYF.

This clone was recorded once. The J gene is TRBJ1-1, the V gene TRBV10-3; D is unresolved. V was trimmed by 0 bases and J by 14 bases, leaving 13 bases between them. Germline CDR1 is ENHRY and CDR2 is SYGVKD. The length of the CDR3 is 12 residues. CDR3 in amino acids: CAISESEGRGFF. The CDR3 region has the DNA TGTGCCATCAGTGAGTCTGAGGGCCGCGGGTTCTTT.

The CDR3 here is CASRPPALAGVETQYF. The CDR3 region has the DNA TGTGCCAGCAGACCTCCAGCACTAGCGGGAGTAGAGACCCAGTACTTC. The chain has TRBV27 and TRBJ2-5; TRBD2 matches 11 bases. The CDR3 length is 16 residues. Germline V CDR1 and CDR2: MNHEY, SMNVEV (reference sequence). The V and J ends lost 6 bases and 4 bases, in that order; junction bases with no gene match: 10.

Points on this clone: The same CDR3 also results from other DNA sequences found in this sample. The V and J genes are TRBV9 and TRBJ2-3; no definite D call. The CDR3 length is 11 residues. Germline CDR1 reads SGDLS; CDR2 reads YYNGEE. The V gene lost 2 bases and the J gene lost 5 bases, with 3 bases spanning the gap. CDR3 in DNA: TGTGCCAGCAGCGTGGGAGATACGCAGTATTTT. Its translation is CASSVGDTQYF.

CDR3 amino acids: CASSGSSTDTQYF. For the CDR3, the DNA is TGTGCCAGCAGCGGTTCTAGCACAGATACGCAGTATTTT. The rearrangement joins TRBV9 to TRBJ2-3; D is unresolved. Germline-derived CDR1 and CDR2 are SGDLS and YYNGEE. CDR3 length: 13 amino acids. V was trimmed by 3 bases and J by 0 bases, leaving 5 bases between them.

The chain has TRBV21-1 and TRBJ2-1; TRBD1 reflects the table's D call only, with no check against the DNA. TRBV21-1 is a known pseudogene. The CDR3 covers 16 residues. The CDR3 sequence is CASSNSEQGANNEQFF. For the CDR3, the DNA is TGTGCCAGCAGCAATAGCGAACAGGGGGCGAACAATGAGCAGTTCTTC.